The TCR beta chain described here comes from a study of blood T cell repertoires in COVID-19. Looking at the study overall: In each case, the material was cDNA or gDNA derived from T cells, B-cell-depleted T cells, or PBMCs.

Generated by immunoSEQ multiplex PCR, the TCRdb table keeps only in-frame clones and is missing some. The sample includes around 100,000 clones, over 85% of them seen just once. The CDR3 has 14 amino acids. Germline values: CDR1 SNHLY, CDR2 FYNNEI. The germline V and J ends were trimmed by 5 bases and 6 bases, with 16 bases remaining between them. This chain connects TRBV2 to TRBJ1-2; tentatively, D is TRBD1 (5 bases). Sequenced: peripheral blood. The clonotype comes from an elderly woman in a cohort sampled during active COVID-19. CDR3 region: CASSSPGTGDGYTF. The CDR3 DNA sequence: TGTGCCAGCAGTTCCCCCGGGACGGGAGATGGCTACACCTTC.